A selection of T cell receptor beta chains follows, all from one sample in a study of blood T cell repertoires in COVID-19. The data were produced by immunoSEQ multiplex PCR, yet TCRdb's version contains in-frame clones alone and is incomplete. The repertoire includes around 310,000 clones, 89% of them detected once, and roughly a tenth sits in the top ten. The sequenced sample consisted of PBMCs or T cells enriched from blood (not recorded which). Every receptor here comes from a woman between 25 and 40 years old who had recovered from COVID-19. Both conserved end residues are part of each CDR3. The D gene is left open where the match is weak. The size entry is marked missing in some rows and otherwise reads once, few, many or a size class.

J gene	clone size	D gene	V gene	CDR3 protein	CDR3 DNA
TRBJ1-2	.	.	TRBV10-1	CASTSFGQPHFNYGYTF	TGCGCCAGCACAAGTTTCGGACAGCCGCATTTTAACTATGGCTACACCTTC
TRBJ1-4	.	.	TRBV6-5	CASGLFTNEKLFF	TGTGCCAGTGGGCTTTTCACTAATGAAAAACTGTTTTTT
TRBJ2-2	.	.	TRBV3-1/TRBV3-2	CASSPDAGRELFF	TGTGCCAGCAGCCCGGACGCGGGGAGGGAGCTGTTTTTT
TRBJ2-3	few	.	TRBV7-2	CASNPGQYTDTQYF	TGTGCCAGCAACCCTGGCCAGTACACAGATACGCAGTATTTT
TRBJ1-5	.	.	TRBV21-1	CASSKVWWARLKRDQPQHF	TGTGCCAGCAGCAAAGTTTGGTGGGCCCGACTCAAGAGGGATCAGCCCCAGCATTTT
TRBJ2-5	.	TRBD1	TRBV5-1	CASTPGQGAWETQYF	TGCGCCAGCACCCCGGGACAGGGGGCATGGGAGACCCAGTACTTC
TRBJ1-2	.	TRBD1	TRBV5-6	CATGTGGNYGYTF	TGTGCCACCGGGACAGGGGGCAACTATGGCTACACCTTC
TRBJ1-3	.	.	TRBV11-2	CASSLVAGPSGNTIYF	TGTGCCAGCAGCTTAGTTGCAGGCCCCTCTGGAAACACCATATATTTT
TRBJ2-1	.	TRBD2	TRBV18	CASSPGAGGPSAYNEQFF	TGTGCCAGCTCACCTGGGGCGGGAGGGCCATCGGCCTACAATGAGCAGTTCTTC
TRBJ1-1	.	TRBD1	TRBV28	CASSSGQAHTEAFF	TGTGCCAGCAGTTCGGGACAGGCCCACACTGAAGCTTTCTTT
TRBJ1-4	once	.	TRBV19	CASAQGPAAEKLFF	TGTGCCAGTGCCCAAGGCCCGGCGGCTGAAAAACTGTTTTTT
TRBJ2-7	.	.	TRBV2	CASSAQSGTRGYEQYF	TGTGCCAGCAGTGCCCAATCCGGGACACGGGGTTACGAGCAGTACTTC
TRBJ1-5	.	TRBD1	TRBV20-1	CSASDGTDYQPQHF	TGCAGTGCTAGTGATGGGACAGATTATCAGCCCCAGCATTTT
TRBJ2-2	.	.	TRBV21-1	CASTGTRNTGELFF	TGTGCCAGCACCGGGACTCGGAACACCGGGGAGCTGTTTTTT
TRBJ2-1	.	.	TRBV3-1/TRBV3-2	CASSRDGQISYNEQFF	TGTGCCAGCAGCCGAGACGGACAGATCTCCTACAATGAGCAGTTCTTC
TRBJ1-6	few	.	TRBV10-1	CASRKDRNSPLHF	TGCGCCAGCAGAAAGGACAGAAATTCACCCCTCCACTTT
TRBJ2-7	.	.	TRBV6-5	CASRFRDILSYEQYF	TGTGCCAGCCGCTTCCGGGACATCCTCTCCTACGAGCAGTACTTC
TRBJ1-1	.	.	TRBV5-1	CASSNVLNTEAFF	TGCGCCAGCAGCAATGTCTTGAACACTGAAGCTTTCTTT
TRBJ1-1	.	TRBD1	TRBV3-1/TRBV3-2	CASSQDTGGAYTEAFF	TGTGCCAGCAGCCAGGACACAGGGGGCGCGTACACTGAAGCTTTCTTT
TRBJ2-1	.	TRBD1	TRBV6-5	CATGTGGLNEQFF	TGTGCCACCGGGACAGGGGGCTTGAATGAGCAGTTCTTC
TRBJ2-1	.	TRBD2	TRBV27	CASSLEGGRHNEQFF	TGTGCCAGCAGTTTAGAGGGAGGGCGCCACAATGAGCAGTTCTTC
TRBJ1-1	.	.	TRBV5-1	CASSVGENTEAFF	TGCGCCAGCAGCGTAGGGGAGAACACTGAAGCTTTCTTT
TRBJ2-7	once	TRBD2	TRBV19	CASTLTSGSRYEQYF	TGTGCCAGTACCCTGACTAGCGGGAGTCGGTACGAGCAGTACTTC
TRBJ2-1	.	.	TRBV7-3	CASSPQEGEQFF	TGTGCCAGCAGCCCTCAGGAAGGTGAGCAGTTCTTC
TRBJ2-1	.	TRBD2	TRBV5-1	CASSSGTRSHEQFF	TGCGCCAGCAGTTCAGGGACTAGGTCCCATGAGCAGTTCTTC
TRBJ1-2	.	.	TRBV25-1	CASSEGTGSNGYTF	TGTGCCAGCAGTGAGGGTACAGGGAGCAATGGCTACACCTTC
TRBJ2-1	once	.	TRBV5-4	CASSLTPRQLNEQFF	TGTGCCAGCAGCTTGACTCCGAGGCAACTCAATGAGCAGTTCTTC
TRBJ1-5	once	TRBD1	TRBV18	CASSPSRQGEIQPQHF	TGTGCCAGCTCACCGTCTAGACAGGGGGAGATTCAGCCCCAGCATTTT
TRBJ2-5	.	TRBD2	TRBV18	CASSLGTSGRKETQYF	TGTGCCAGCTCACTCGGGACTAGCGGGAGAAAAGAGACCCAGTACTTC
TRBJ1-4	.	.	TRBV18	CASSRLAGGPTNEKLFF	TGTGCCAGCTCAAGACTAGCGGGAGGCCCCACTAATGAAAAACTGTTTTTT
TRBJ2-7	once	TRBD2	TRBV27	CASSFTKTSAEQYF	TGTGCCAGCAGTTTCACGAAGACTAGCGCCGAGCAGTACTTC
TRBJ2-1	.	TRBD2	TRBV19	CASSIDRTSFDEQFF	TGTGCCAGTAGTATAGATAGGACTAGTTTTGATGAGCAGTTCTTC
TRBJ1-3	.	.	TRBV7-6	CASSLALGTSSGNTIYF	TGTGCCAGCAGCTTAGCGCTGGGCACAAGCTCTGGAAACACCATATATTTT
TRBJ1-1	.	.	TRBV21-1	CASSQKTKDREGGAFF	TGTGCCAGCAGCCAAAAGACAAAGGACAGGGAAGGAGGAGCTTTCTTT
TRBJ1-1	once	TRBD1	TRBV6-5	CASSYSVDRRDTEAFF	TGTGCCAGCAGTTACTCCGTGGACAGGCGGGACACTGAAGCTTTCTTT
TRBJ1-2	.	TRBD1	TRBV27	CASSRTGGRGGYTF	TGTGCCAGCTCGAGGACAGGGGGCAGGGGTGGCTACACCTTC
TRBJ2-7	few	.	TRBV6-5	CASSYQRGGHEQYF	TGTGCCAGCAGTTACCAAAGAGGCGGTCACGAGCAGTACTTC
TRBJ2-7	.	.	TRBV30	CAGDHSGGSYEQYF	TGTGCCGGGGACCACTCCGGCGGATCCTACGAGCAGTACTTC
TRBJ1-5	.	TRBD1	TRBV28	CASQPGGQRNRPQHF	TGTGCCAGCCAACCCGGGGGACAGCGCAATCGGCCCCAGCATTTT
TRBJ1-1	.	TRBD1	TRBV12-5	CASGLSGNMAGGWTEAFF	TGTGCTAGTGGCCTGTCGGGGAACATGGCAGGGGGCTGGACTGAAGCTTTCTTT
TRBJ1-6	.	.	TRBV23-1	CASLRPMRADSPLHF	TGCGCCAGCTTGAGACCCATGAGGGCGGATTCACCCCTCCACTTT
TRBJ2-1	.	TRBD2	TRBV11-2	CASSQRLAGEVYNEQFF	TGTGCCAGCAGCCAACGATTAGCGGGAGAGGTATACAATGAGCAGTTCTTC
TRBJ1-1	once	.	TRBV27	CASTALIGVTEAFF	TGTGCCAGCACCGCTCTTATCGGGGTTACTGAAGCTTTCTTT
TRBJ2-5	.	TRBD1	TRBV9	CASSDKKDRGLEETQYF	TGTGCCAGCAGCGATAAGAAAGACAGGGGCCTCGAAGAGACCCAGTACTTC
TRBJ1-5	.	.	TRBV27	CASSRDRLQPQHF	TGTGCCAGCAGTCGAGACAGGCTCCAGCCCCAGCATTTT
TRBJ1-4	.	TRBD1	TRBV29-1	CSVTGGVSEKLFF	TGCAGCGTTACAGGGGGCGTCTCGGAAAAACTGTTTTTT
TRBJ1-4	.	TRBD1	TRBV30	CAWSVGQGAGNEKLFF	TGTGCCTGGAGTGTCGGGCAGGGGGCGGGTAATGAAAAACTGTTTTTT
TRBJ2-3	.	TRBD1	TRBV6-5	CASKIPGQGSDTQYF	TGTGCCAGCAAAATACCGGGACAGGGGTCAGATACGCAGTATTTT
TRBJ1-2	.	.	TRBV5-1	CASSLGWTEVVPGYTF	TGCGCCAGCAGCTTGGGGTGGACAGAAGTGGTCCCCGGCTACACCTTC
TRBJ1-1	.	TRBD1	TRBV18	CASSPTGTDTEAFF	TGTGCCAGCTCACCAACCGGGACAGACACTGAAGCTTTCTTT
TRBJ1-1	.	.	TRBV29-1	CSVEGAGAFF	TGCAGCGTTGAAGGGGCAGGTGCTTTCTTT
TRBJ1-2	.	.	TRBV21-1	CASSRRPGDYGYTF	TGTGCCAGCAGCCGCCGGCCGGGGGACTATGGCTACACCTTC
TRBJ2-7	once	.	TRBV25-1	CASSEYRVSRQYF	TGTGCCAGCAGTGAATATCGGGTCTCGAGGCAGTACTTC
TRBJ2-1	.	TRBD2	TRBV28	CASSMRTSGDNEQFF	TGTGCCAGCAGTATGCGGACTAGCGGAGACAATGAGCAGTTCTTC
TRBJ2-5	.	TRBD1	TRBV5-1	CASSFTEGQGARETQYF	TGCGCCAGCAGCTTTACCGAGGGACAGGGGGCCCGGGAGACCCAGTACTTC